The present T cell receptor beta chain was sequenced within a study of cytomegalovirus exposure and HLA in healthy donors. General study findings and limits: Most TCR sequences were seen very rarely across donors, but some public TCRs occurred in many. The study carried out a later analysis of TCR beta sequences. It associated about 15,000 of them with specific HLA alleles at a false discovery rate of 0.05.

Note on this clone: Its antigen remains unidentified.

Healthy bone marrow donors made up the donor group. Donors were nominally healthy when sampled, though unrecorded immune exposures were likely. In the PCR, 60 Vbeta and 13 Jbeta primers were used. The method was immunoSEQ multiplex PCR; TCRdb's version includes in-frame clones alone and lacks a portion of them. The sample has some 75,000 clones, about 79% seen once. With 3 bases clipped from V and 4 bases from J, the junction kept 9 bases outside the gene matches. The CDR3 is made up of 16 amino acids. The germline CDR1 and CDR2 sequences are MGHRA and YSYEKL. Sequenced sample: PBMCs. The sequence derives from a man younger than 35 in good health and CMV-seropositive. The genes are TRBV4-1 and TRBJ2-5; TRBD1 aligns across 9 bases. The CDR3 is CASSHYRGLGPETQYF. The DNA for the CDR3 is TGCGCCAGCAGCCATTACAGGGGGCTAGGACCAGAGACCCAGTACTTC.